Listed here are 30 T cell receptor beta chains from one sample, sequenced in a study of blood T cell repertoires in COVID-19 (TCRdb year 2020). Library construction relied on the immunoSEQ multiplex PCR assay. The table comes from immuneACCESS by way of TCRdb, which keeps in-frame sequences with V and J called. Part of the clones is missing from these tables; in studies checked, under half for an unresolved V gene and the rest for unknown reasons. The sample table contains 200,000 to 250,000 clones; only one count was recorded for roughly 84% of them. The ten largest account for about a sixth of the sample. The sample taken for sequencing was peripheral blood. The receptors derive from a woman older than 75 with active or convalescent COVID-19.

The J gene is TRBJ1-3, the V gene TRBV12-3 or TRBV12-4; D call uncertain. The CDR3 totals 12 residues. Trimming shortened V by 6 bases and J by 5 bases, and 8 bases separated the two germline ends. Here the CDR3 DNA reads TGTGCCAGCAGCCCCGGTAGAAACACCATATATTTT. This encodes CASSPGRNTIYF.

The gene calls are TRBV5-1 and TRBJ2-1, with 11 bases matching TRBD1. Germline-derived CDR1 and CDR2 are SGHRS and YFSETQ. This CDR3 has 14 amino acids. The V and J ends lost 4 bases and 8 bases, in that order; junction bases with no gene match: 5. The CDR3 region has the DNA TGCGCCAGCAGCCGCGGACAGGGGGCCCATGAGCAGTTCTTC. Protein sequence: CASSRGQGAHEQFF.

This chain joins TRBV6-2 or TRBV6-3 and TRBJ1-2, with 7 bases fitting TRBD1. The CDR3 length is 13 residues. V trimming: 5 bases; J trimming: 4 bases; junction bases outside the gene matches: 4. Germline CDR1 MNHEY, CDR2 SVGEGT. CDR3 sequence: CASSTGQSYGYTF. The CDR3 region has the DNA TGTGCCAGCAGTACGGGACAGTCCTATGGCTACACCTTC.

The rearrangement uses TRBV7-9 and TRBJ1-2, with a possible D match to TRBD1 (6 bases). The CDR3 is 14 amino acids. Trimming pared 5 bases from V and 1 base from J, leaving 11 bases between. Germline lookup yields CDR1 SEHNR and CDR2 FQNEAQ (reference sequence). The CDR3 spells CASSRTELNYGYTF. CDR3 in DNA: TGTGCCAGCAGCCGGACAGAACTTAACTATGGCTACACCTTC.

The chain combines TRBV21-1 with TRBJ2-3; TRBD2 is the table's D call, not checked against the DNA. TRBV21-1 is listed as a pseudogene. The CDR3 has 15 amino acids. The CDR3 is CASSGLAERTDTQYF. DNA of the CDR3: TGTGCCAGCAGTGGACTAGCGGAGCGTACAGATACGCAGTATTTT.

V is TRBV5-4 and J is TRBJ2-2, with 12 positions matching TRBD2. This CDR3 contains 15 residues. The germline V gene has CDR1 SGHNT and CDR2 YYREEE (reference sequence). V gave up 4 bases and J gave up 3 bases; unmatched junction bases: 1. CDR3 DNA: TGTGCCAGCAGCCGGACTAGCGGGGACACCGGGGAGCTGTTTTTT. It yields the protein CASSRTSGDTGELFF.

CDR3: CASSLLQVLDTEAFF. The CDR3 DNA is TGCGCCAGCAGCTTGTTGCAGGTCCTGGACACTGAAGCTTTCTTT. This chain joins TRBV5-1 and TRBJ1-1; D remains unclear. Germline-derived CDR1 and CDR2 are SGHRS and YFSETQ. V lost 1 base and J lost 3, with 13 bases in between. The CDR3 totals 15 residues.

CDR3 sequence: CASSLASKRGGQETQYF. Here the CDR3 DNA reads TGTGCCAGCAGCTTGGCGTCCAAGCGGGGGGGCCAAGAGACCCAGTACTTC. The chain combines TRBV5-4 with TRBJ2-5; the match to TRBD2 covers 10 bases. The CDR3 extends over 17 amino acids. In germline, CDR1 is SGHNT, CDR2 YYREEE (reference sequence). Trimming removed 0 bases from V and 1 base from J; junction bases left unmatched: 6.

This sequence joins TRBV12-3 or TRBV12-4 and TRBJ1-5; no reliable D call. Trimming took off 3 bases at V and 5 bases at J, with 5 bases between the two ends. The CDR3 extends over 12 amino acids. The CDR3 loop is CASSFSDQPQHF. The DNA of the CDR3 is TGTGCCAGCAGTTTCTCAGATCAGCCCCAGCATTTT.

This clone came up a few times. The gene calls are TRBV3-1 (or the pseudogene TRBV3-2) and TRBJ2-1; D gene unclear. This CDR3 has 14 amino acids. Trimming removed 1 base at V and 12 bases at J, with 16 bases between. CDR1 is LGHDT and CDR2 is YNNKEL in the germline V gene (reference sequence). CDR3 sequence: CASSQAWSQLRQFF. CDR3 nucleotide sequence: TGTGCCAGCAGCCAAGCGTGGTCCCAATTGAGGCAGTTCTTC.

This chain connects TRBV6-5 to TRBJ2-2, with D tentatively TRBD1 (5 bases). The CDR3 contains 12 residues. The germline CDR1 and CDR2 sequences are MNHEY and SVGAGI. The V and J ends lost 7 bases and 3 bases respectively, with 6 bases between them. CDR3 nucleotide sequence: TGTGCCAGCATAGGGGACACCGGGGAGCTGTTTTTT. It specifies CASIGDTGELFF.

The chain links TRBV5-1 to TRBJ2-2; no firm D call. Germline lookup yields CDR1 SGHRS and CDR2 YFSETQ. V dropped 4 bases and J dropped 1 base, with 11 bases sitting between them. This CDR3 is 15 amino acids long. This chain's CDR3 is CASSVPPGNTGELFF. CDR3 in DNA: TGCGCCAGCAGCGTGCCCCCAGGGAACACCGGGGAGCTGTTTTTT.

The rearrangement joins TRBV27 to TRBJ2-7; TRBD2 might be the D (7 bases). This CDR3 region has 14 residues. Germline V gene lookup returns CDR1 MNHEY and CDR2 SMNVEV (reference sequence). V lost 5 bases and J 5 bases, leaving 16 bases between the germline ends. The CDR3 nucleotides are TGTGCCAGCAGTCATAAGGGGGGGGACCACGAGCAGTACTTC. This codes for CASSHKGGDHEQYF.

CDR3 nucleotides: TGTGCCAGCAGCCGGGGACAGGGGTGTAGCGACGAGCAGTACTTC. Protein sequence: CASSRGQGCSDEQYF. The chain employs TRBV21-1 and TRBJ2-7; TRBD1 was called by the table and not checked on the DNA. TRBV21-1 is reported as a pseudogene. The CDR3 extends over 15 amino acids.

The V gene is TRBV5-4, the J gene TRBJ2-3; TRBD2 matches 9 bases. CDR3 length: 16 amino acids. The V segment lost 4 bases and the J segment 4 bases; nucleotides outside the gene matches: 10. Germline CDR1 reads SGHNT; CDR2 reads YYREEE (reference sequence). CDR3 nucleotides: TGTGCCAGCAGCCCCGGGACTAGCTCCGTGGCAGATACGCAGTATTTT. It specifies CASSPGTSSVADTQYF.

This clone was picked up a small number of times. The chain joins TRBV5-1 to TRBJ1-2; the match to TRBD1 covers 9 bases. The trim removed 4 bases at V and 3 bases at J, leaving 4 bases unmatched. Germline V CDR1 and CDR2: SGHRS, YFSETQ. CDR3 size: 14 residues. The CDR3 sequence is CASSPDRGYYGYTF. Here the CDR3 DNA reads TGCGCCAGCAGCCCGGACAGGGGCTACTATGGCTACACCTTC. Using reference TRBV5-1 and TRBJ1-2 for the parts outside the CDR3, the full variable domain is KAGVTQTPRYLIKTRGQQVTLSCSPISGHRSVSWYQQTPGQGLQFLFEYFSETQRNKGNFPGRFSGRQFSNSRSEMNVSTLELGDSALYLCASSPDRGYYGYTFGSGTRLTVV.

This sequence joins TRBV7-2 and TRBJ2-3; 9 bases are a match to TRBD1. Germline assignment: CDR1 SGHTA and CDR2 FQGNSA. V lost 5 bases and J lost 4; bases outside the gene matches: 10. The CDR3 contains 16 residues. The CDR3 sequence: CASSILQGARADTQYF. The CDR3 bases are TGTGCCAGCAGCATACTACAGGGGGCGAGGGCAGATACGCAGTATTTT.

This clone was detected only a few times. J is TRBJ2-1 and V is TRBV5-4, with D possibly matching TRBD2 (5 bases). The germline V gene has CDR1 SGHNT and CDR2 YYREEE (reference sequence). This CDR3 is built from 15 residues. Trimming removed 1 base from V and 0 bases from J, with 8 bases in between. CDR3 loop: CASSLMGSSYNEQFF. Here the CDR3 DNA reads TGTGCCAGCAGCTTGATGGGGAGCTCCTACAATGAGCAGTTCTTC.

This chain uses TRBV9 with TRBJ2-1, with TRBD2 as a possible D gene (9 bases). V was pared by 3 bases and J by 7 bases, with 23 bases between. Germline values: CDR1 SGDLS, CDR2 YYNGEE. The CDR3 runs to 17 residues. As DNA, the CDR3 is TGTGCCAGCAGCGCCGCGGGGGGGGGACAGGTGGCGAATGAGCAGTTCTTC. Protein product: CASSAAGGGQVANEQFF.

J is TRBJ2-1 and V is TRBV7-2, with 7 bases matching TRBD1. V dropped 3 bases and J dropped 8; count of bases not matched to a gene: 4. The CDR3 has 13 residues. CDR1 and CDR2 from the germline V gene are SGHTA and FQGNSA. In DNA, the CDR3 is TGTGCCAGCAGCTTGGACAGGCTCGATGAGCAGTTCTTC. It yields the protein CASSLDRLDEQFF.

The rearrangement uses TRBV7-2 and TRBJ2-2; TRBD2 might be the D (5 bases). The CDR3 is 15 amino acids. Per germline, CDR1 SGHTA and CDR2 FQGNSA. V lost 3 bases and J lost 7, with 15 bases in between. The CDR3 bases are TGTGCCAGCAGCTTTGATGAGGCACGGGGCGGGGAGCTGTTTTTT. Its translation is CASSFDEARGGELFF.

A few counts support this clone. The chain joins TRBV27 to TRBJ1-6, with 9 bases fitting TRBD1. CDR1 MNHEY and CDR2 SMNVEV come from the germline V gene (reference sequence). J gave up 2 bases and V 2 bases, and 7 bases lay outside the gene matches. The CDR3 sequence is 18 residues long. The CDR3: CASSLVQGARTYNSPLHF. The CDR3 DNA follows: TGTGCCAGCAGTTTAGTACAGGGGGCGAGGACCTATAATTCACCCCTCCACTTT.

This rearrangement joins TRBV6-5 to TRBJ2-7; TRBD1 might be the D (5 bases). Trimming cost V 6 bases and J 5 bases, with 8 bases left between them. Germline V CDR1 and CDR2: MNHEY, SVGAGI. The CDR3 is made up of 11 amino acids. The DNA for the CDR3 is TGTGCCAGCAGACAAGGGGACGAGCAGTACTTC. Its protein is CASRQGDEQYF.

The chain joins TRBV11-1 to TRBJ2-1, with 9 nucleotides matching TRBD2. The CDR3 contains 14 residues. V gave up 4 bases and J gave up 5 bases; unmatched junction bases: 3. Looked up from germline, CDR1 is SGHAT and CDR2 is FQDESV (reference sequence). CDR3 region: CASSSRLADNEQFF. Here the CDR3 DNA reads TGTGCCAGCAGCTCCCGACTAGCGGACAATGAGCAGTTCTTC.

CDR3 residues: CAWSVQGTGNPHTQYF. The CDR3 DNA reads TGTGCCTGGAGTGTACAGGGGACAGGGAATCCCCATACGCAGTATTTT. The chain carries TRBV30 and TRBJ2-3, with 9 bases that match TRBD1. The V segment lost 0 bases and the J segment 7 bases; nucleotides outside the gene matches: 11. The CDR3 has 16 amino acids. In germline, CDR1 is GTSNPN, CDR2 SVGIG (reference sequence).

The chain combines TRBV4-3 with TRBJ2-2; a weak D match, TRBD2 (5 bases). The CDR3 is 18 amino acids. The V end was cut by 1 base, the J end by 6 bases, with 21 bases between. Germline CDR1 and CDR2: LGHNA and YSLEER. The chain's CDR3 is CASSQAAAAAVGSGELFF. The CDR3 DNA reads as TGCGCCAGCAGCCAAGCAGCAGCGGCCGCGGTGGGGTCCGGGGAGCTGTTTTTT.

The chain has TRBV3-1 (or the pseudogene TRBV3-2) and TRBJ2-2; 10 nucleotides align to TRBD2. This CDR3 region has 19 residues. Per the germline V gene, CDR1 is LGHDT and CDR2 is YNNKEL (reference sequence). The junction had 13 bases not matched to a gene; V was cut back by 2 bases and J by 4 bases. The CDR3, as DNA: TGTGCCAGCAGCCAAACTACATTAGCGGGAGGTTTTCTCACCGGGGAGCTGTTTTTT. Translated: CASSQTTLAGGFLTGELFF.

The rearrangement links TRBV19 to TRBJ1-5; no clear D gene. The V end lost 4 bases, the J end lost 5 bases, and 9 bases lay between the germline ends. CDR1 LNHDA and CDR2 SQIVND come from the germline V gene (reference sequence). The CDR3 runs 13 residues. This CDR3 is CASSSRRDQPQHF. CDR3 coding DNA: TGTGCCAGTAGTAGCAGGCGGGATCAGCCCCAGCATTTT.

The gene calls are TRBV10-3 and TRBJ2-5; TRBD2 is a possible D gene (6 bases). Germline values: CDR1 ENHRY, CDR2 SYGVKD. Trimming removed 9 bases from V and 1 base from J, with 12 bases in between. This CDR3 contains 13 residues. CDR3 region: CAILRDSQETQYF. DNA for the CDR3: TGTGCCATACTCCGGGACTCCCAAGAGACCCAGTACTTC.

The V gene is TRBV2, the J gene TRBJ1-1; 7 bases map to TRBD1. The CDR3 consists of 14 residues. V trimming: 1 base; J trimming: 7 bases; junction bases outside the gene matches: 6. Germline V gene data show CDR1 as SNHLY and CDR2 as FYNNEI. The CDR3 spells CASSEGRPGGEAFF. In DNA form, the CDR3 reads TGTGCCAGCAGTGAAGGGCGGCCAGGGGGTGAAGCTTTCTTT.